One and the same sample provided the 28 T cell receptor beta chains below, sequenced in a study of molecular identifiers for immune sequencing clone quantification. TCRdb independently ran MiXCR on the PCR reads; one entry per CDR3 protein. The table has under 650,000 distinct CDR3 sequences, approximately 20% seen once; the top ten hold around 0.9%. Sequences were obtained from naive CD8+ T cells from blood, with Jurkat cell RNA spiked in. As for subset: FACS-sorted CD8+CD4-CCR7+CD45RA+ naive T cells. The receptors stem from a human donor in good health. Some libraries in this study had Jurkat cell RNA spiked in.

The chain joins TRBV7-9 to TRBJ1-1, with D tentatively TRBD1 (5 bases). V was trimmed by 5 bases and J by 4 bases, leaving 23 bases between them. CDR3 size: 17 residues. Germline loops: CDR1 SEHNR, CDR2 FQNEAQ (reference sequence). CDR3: CASSAPRDPISSTEAFF. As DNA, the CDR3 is TGTGCCAGCAGCGCGCCCCGGGACCCGATTTCTTCCACTGAAGCTTTCTTT.

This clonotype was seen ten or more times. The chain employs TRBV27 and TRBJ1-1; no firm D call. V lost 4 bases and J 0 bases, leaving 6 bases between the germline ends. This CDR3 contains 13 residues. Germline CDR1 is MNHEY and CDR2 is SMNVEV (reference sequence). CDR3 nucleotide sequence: TGTGCCAGCAGTTACCAACTGAACACTGAAGCTTTCTTT. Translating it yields CASSYQLNTEAFF.

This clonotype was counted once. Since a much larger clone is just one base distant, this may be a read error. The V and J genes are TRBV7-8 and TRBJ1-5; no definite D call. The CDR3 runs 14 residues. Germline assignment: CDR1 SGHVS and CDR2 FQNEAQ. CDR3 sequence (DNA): TGTGCCAGCAGCTTAGGGGCTAGCGATCAGCCCCAGCATTTT. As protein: CASSLGASDQPQHF.

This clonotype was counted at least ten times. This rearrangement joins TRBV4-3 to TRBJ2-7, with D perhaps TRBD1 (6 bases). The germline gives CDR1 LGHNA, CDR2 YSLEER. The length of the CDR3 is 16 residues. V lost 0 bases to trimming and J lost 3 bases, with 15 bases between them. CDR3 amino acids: CASSQDPKTGYYEQYF. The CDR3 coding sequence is TGCGCCAGCAGCCAAGACCCCAAAACAGGGTACTACGAGCAGTACTTC.

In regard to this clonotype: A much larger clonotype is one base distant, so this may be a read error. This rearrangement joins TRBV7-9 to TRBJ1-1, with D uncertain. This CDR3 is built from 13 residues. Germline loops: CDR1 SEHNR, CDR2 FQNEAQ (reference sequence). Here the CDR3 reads CARSFVLNTEAFF. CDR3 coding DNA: TGTGCCCGCAGCTTCGTCCTGAACACTGAAGCTTTCTTT.

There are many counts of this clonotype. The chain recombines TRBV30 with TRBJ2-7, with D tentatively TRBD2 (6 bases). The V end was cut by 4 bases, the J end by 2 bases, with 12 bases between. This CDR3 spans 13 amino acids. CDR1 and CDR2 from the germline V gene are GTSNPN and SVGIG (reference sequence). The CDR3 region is CAWIRDFPYEQYF. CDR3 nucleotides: TGTGCCTGGATCCGGGACTTCCCCTACGAGCAGTACTTC.

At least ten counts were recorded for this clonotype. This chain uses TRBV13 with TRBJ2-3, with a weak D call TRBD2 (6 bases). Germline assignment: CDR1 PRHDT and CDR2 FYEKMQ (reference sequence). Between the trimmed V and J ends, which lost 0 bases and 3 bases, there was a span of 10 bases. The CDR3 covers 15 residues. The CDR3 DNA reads TGTGCCAGCAGCTTAGGGGGGACTGTTACAGATACGCAGTATTTT. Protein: CASSLGGTVTDTQYF.

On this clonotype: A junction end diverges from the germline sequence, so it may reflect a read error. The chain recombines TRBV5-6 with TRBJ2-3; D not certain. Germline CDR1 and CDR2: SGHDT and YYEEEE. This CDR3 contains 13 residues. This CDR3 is CASNLDGPDTQCF. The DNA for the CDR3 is TGTGCCAGCAACTTGGACGGCCCAGATACGCAGTGTTTT.

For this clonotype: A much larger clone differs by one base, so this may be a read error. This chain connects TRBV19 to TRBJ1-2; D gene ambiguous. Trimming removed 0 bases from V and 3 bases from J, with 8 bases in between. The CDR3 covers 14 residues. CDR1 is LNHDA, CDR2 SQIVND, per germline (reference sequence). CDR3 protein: CASSIDSLDYGYTF. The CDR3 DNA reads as TGTGCCAGTAGTATAGACAGTTTGGACTATGGCTACACCTTC.

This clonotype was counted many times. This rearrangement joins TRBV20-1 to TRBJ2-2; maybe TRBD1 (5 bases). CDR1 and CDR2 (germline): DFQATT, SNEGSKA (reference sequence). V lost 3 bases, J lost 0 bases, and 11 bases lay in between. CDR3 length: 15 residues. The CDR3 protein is CSARDTGSNTGELFF. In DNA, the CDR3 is TGCAGTGCTAGGGACACCGGATCGAACACCGGGGAGCTGTTTTTT.

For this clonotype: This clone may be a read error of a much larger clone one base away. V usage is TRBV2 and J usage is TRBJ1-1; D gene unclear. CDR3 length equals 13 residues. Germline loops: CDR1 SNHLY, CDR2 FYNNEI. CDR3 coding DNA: TGTGCCAGCAGGGAAGGTCTGAACACTGAAGCTCTCTTT. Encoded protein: CASREGLNTEALF.

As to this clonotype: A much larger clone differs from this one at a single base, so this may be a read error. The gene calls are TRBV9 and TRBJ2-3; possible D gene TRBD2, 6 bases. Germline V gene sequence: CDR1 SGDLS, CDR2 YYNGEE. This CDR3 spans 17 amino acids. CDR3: CVSSAGRRGLGADTQYF. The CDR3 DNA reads TGTGTCAGCAGCGCTGGGAGGCGGGGCTTAGGCGCAGATACGCAGTATTTT. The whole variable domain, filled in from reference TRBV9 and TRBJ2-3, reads DSGVTQTPKHLITATGQRVTLRCSPRSGDLSVYWYQQSLDQGLQFLIQYYNGEERAKGNILERFSAQQFPDLHSELNLSSLELGDSALYFCVSSAGRRGLGADTQYFGPGTRLTVL.

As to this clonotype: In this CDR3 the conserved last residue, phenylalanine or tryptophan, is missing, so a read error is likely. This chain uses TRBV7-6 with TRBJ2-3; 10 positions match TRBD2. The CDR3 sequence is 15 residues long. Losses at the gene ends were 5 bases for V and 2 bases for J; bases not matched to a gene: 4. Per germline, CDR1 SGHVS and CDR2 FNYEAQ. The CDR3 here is CASSHSGGYTDTQYL. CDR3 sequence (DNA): TGTGCCAGCAGCCATAGCGGGGGGTACACAGATACGCAGTATTTA.

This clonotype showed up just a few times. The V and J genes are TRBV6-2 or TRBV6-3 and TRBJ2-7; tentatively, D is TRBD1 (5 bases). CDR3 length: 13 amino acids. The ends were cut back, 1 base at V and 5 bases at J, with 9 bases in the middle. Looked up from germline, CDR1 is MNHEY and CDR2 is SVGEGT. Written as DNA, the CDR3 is TGTGCCAGCAGTTACTTAGGGGTGGACGAGCAGTACTTC. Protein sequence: CASSYLGVDEQYF.

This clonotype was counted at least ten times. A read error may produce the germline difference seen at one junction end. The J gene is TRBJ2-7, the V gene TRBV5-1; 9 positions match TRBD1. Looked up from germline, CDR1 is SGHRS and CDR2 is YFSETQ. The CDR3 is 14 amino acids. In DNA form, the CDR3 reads TGTGCCAGCAGCCTGGGACAGGGTGTCTACGAGCAGTACTTC. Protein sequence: CASSLGQGVYEQYF.

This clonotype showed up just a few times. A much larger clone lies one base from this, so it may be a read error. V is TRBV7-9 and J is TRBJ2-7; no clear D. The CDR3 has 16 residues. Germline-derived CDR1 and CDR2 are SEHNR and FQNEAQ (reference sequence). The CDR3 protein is CAGSSETTRLSYEQYF. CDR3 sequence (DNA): TGTGCCGGCAGCAGTGAAACTACCCGGCTCTCCTACGAGCAGTACTTC.

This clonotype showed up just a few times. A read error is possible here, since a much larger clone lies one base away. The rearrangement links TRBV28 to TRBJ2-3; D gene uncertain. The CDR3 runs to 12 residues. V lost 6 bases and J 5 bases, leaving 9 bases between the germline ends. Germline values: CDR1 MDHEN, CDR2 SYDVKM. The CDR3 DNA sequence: TGTGCCAGCAGATTACTGGAAGATACGCAGTATTTT. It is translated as CASRLLEDTQYF.

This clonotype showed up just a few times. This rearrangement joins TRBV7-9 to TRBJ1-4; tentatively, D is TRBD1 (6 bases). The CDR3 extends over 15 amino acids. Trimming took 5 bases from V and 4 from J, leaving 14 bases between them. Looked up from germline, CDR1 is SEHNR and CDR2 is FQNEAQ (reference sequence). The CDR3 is CASSEWGALNEKLFF. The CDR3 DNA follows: TGTGCCAGCAGCGAATGGGGGGCGCTTAATGAAAAACTGTTTTTT. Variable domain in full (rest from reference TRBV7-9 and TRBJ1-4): DTGVSQNPRHKITKRGQNVTFRCDPISEHNRLYWYRQTLGQGPEFLTYFQNEAQLEKSRLLSDRFSAERPKGSFSTLEIQRTEQGDSAMYLCASSEWGALNEKLFFGSGTQLSVL.

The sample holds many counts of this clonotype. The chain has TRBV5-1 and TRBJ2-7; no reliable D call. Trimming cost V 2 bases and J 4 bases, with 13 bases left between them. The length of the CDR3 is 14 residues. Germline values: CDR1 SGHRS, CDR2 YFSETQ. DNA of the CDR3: TGCGCCAGCAGCTTTCAACTGGGTCCGTACGAGCAGTACTTC. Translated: CASSFQLGPYEQYF.

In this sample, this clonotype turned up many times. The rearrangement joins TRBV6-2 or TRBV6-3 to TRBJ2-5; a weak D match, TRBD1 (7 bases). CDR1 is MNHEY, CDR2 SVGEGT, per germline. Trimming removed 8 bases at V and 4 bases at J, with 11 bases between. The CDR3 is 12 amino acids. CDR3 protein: CASAQGGETQYF. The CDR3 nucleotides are TGTGCCAGCGCCCAGGGGGGAGAGACCCAGTACTTC.

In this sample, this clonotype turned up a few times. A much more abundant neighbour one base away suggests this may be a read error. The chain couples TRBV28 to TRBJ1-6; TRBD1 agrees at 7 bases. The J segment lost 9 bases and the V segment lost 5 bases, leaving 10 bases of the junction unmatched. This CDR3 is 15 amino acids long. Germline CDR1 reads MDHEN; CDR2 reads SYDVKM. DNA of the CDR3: TGTGCCAGCAGTGCCCCGGACAGGATTAGTTCACCCCTCCACTTT. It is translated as CASSAPDRISSPLHF. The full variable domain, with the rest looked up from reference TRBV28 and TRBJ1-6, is DVKVTQSSRYLVKRTGEKVFLECVQDMDHENMFWYRQDPGLGLRLIYFSYDVKMKEKGDIPEGYSVSREKKERFSLILESASTNQTSMYLCASSAPDRISSPLHFGNGTRLTVT.

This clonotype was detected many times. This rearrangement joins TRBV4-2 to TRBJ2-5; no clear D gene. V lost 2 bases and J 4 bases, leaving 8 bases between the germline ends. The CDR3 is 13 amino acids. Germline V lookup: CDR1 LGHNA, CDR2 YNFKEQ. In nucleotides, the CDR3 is TGTGCCAGCAGCCAAACATCTGGAGAGACCCAGTACTTC. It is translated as CASSQTSGETQYF.

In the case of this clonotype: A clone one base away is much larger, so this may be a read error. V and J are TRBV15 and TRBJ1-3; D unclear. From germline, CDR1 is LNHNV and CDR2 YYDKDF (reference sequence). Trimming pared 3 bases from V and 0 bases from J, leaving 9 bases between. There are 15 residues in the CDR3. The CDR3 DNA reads TGTGCCACCAGCAGGGACTTCGACTCTGGAAACACCATATATTTT. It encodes CATSRDFDSGNTIYF.

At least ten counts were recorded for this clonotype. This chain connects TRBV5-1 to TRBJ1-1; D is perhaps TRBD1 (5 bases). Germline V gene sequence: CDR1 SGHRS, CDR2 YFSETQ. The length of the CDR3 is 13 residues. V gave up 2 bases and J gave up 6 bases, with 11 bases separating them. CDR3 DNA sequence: TGCGCCAGCAGCTTAGACAGTTCTCCTGAAGCTTTCTTT. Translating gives CASSLDSSPEAFF.

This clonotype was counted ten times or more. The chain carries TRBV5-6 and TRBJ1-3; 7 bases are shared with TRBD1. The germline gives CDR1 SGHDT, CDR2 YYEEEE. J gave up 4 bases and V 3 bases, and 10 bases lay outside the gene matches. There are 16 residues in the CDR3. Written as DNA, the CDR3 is TGTGCCAGCAGCTGGGGGGACAGTACGTCCGGAAACACCATATATTTT. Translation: CASSWGDSTSGNTIYF.

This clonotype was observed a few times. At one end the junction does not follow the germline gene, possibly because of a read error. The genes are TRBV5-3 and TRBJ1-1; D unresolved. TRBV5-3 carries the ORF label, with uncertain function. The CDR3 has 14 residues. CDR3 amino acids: CASSLVWDGTEAFF. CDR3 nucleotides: TGTGCCAGCAGCTTGGTGTGGGATGGGACTGAAGCTTTCTTT.

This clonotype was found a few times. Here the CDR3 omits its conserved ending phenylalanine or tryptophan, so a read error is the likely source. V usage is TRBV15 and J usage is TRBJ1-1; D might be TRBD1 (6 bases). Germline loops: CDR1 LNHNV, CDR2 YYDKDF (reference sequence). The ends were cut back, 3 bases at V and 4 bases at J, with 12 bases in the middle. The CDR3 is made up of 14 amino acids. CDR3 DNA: TGTGCCACCAGCAGTCGACAGGAGACCACTGAAGCTTTCTCT. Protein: CATSSRQETTEAFS.

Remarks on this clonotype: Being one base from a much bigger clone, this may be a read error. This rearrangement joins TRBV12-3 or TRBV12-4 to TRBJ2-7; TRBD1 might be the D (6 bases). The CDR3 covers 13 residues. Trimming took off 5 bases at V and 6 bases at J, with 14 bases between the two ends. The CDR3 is CASSPARGVEQYF. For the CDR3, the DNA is TGTGCCAGCAGTCCGGCCAGGGGAGTCGAGCAGTACTTC.